This passage covers 32 T cell receptor beta chains from one sample sequenced in a study of blood T cell repertoires in COVID-19. Using immunoSEQ multiplex PCR, the repertoire was profiled, and TCRdb retains in-frame clones only, with some absent. The sample comprises around 150,000 clones, over 75% of which are singletons, and approximately 3% rests with the top ten. Sequenced: peripheral blood. The receptors stem from a woman aged 55 to 70 with active COVID-19.

The genes are TRBV2 and TRBJ2-7; TRBD1 aligns across 7 bases. The CDR3 sequence is 14 residues long. J lost 5 bases, V lost 6 bases, and 10 bases had no gene match. Germline CDR1 SNHLY, CDR2 FYNNEI. The CDR3: CASSDRVAGNEQYF. CDR3 nucleotides: TGTGCCAGCAGCGACAGGGTCGCGGGCAACGAGCAGTACTTC.

The gene calls are TRBV7-2 and TRBJ2-7, with a tentative D call TRBD1 (6 bases). V lost 2 bases, J lost 0 bases, and 14 bases lay in between. The CDR3 covers 16 residues. The germline V gene encodes CDR1 SGHTA and CDR2 FQGNSA. The DNA for the CDR3 is TGTGCCAGCAGCTTAAGCCTAACAGGGAGCTCCTACGAGCAGTACTTC. It specifies CASSLSLTGSSYEQYF.

The chain recombines TRBV19 with TRBJ2-7, with 7 bases matching TRBD2. Germline loops: CDR1 LNHDA, CDR2 SQIVND (reference sequence). The CDR3 is made up of 13 amino acids. V shed 5 bases and J 6 bases; nucleotides not matched to a gene: 7. This CDR3 is CASSWVGGSEQYF. The CDR3 bases are TGTGCCAGTAGTTGGGTGGGCGGGAGCGAGCAGTACTTC.

This chain links TRBV10-2 with TRBJ2-7; TRBD2 agrees at 7 bases. Germline CDR1 is WSHSY and CDR2 is SAAADI. The CDR3 is 13 amino acids. V shed 5 bases, J shed 5 bases, and the junction held 6 bases outside the gene matches. As DNA, the CDR3 is TGCGCCAGCAGTACTCTGGCGGGAGACGAGCAGTACTTC. Protein sequence: CASSTLAGDEQYF.

The chain joins TRBV27 to TRBJ2-5; D not resolved. This CDR3 has 11 residues. Trimming pared 5 bases from V and 2 bases from J, leaving 3 bases between. CDR1 MNHEY and CDR2 SMNVEV come from the germline V gene (reference sequence). The chain's CDR3 is CASSTQETQYF. For the CDR3, the DNA is TGTGCCAGCAGTACACAAGAGACCCAGTACTTC.

This chain links TRBV18 with TRBJ2-5; unclear D gene. Germline V gene lookup returns CDR1 KGHSH and CDR2 LQKENI. The CDR3 extends over 12 amino acids. The germline V and J ends were trimmed by 5 bases and 2 bases, with 6 bases remaining between them. CDR3 nucleotide sequence: TGTGCCAGCTCAGGCAGTCAAGAGACCCAGTACTTC. Translation gives CASSGSQETQYF.

The chain carries TRBV5-1 and TRBJ2-7, with a possible D match to TRBD1 (6 bases). The V gene's germline CDR1 is SGHRS and CDR2 YFSETQ. Trimming took 7 bases from V and 0 from J, leaving 17 bases between them. This CDR3 is 15 amino acids long. The CDR3 nucleotides are TGCGCCAGCTCCCGTGGGGGCCCAGGCTCCTACGAGCAGTACTTC. Translation: CASSRGGPGSYEQYF.

The genes are TRBV30 and TRBJ2-7, with 11 bases that match TRBD2. There are 11 residues in the CDR3. Germline loops: CDR1 GTSNPN, CDR2 SVGIG (reference sequence). After removal of 5 bases from V and 6 bases from J, the junction contained 0 bases not matched to a gene. CDR3: CAWGLAGEQYF. CDR3 coding DNA: TGTGCCTGGGGACTAGCGGGCGAGCAGTACTTC.

This chain links TRBV2 with TRBJ1-4; the D gene is possibly TRBD1 (6 bases). V dropped 6 bases and J dropped 7 bases, with 15 bases sitting between them. This CDR3 has 14 residues. CDR1 SNHLY and CDR2 FYNNEI come from the germline V gene. CDR3 protein: CASRIPSRGEKLFF. The CDR3 DNA is TGTGCCAGCAGGATTCCCTCCAGGGGTGAAAAACTGTTTTTT.

The genes are TRBV21-1 and TRBJ2-1; TRBD1 was called by the table and not checked on the DNA. TRBV21-1 is an annotated pseudogene. This CDR3 contains 16 residues. The CDR3 loop reads CASSGLTGGIGNEQFF. As DNA, the CDR3 is TGTGCCAGCAGCGGATTGACAGGGGGAATAGGCAATGAGCAGTTCTTC.

The J gene is TRBJ2-5, the V gene TRBV7-2; 8 bases match TRBD2. CDR3 length: 16 residues. Trimming took 0 bases from V and 3 from J; bases not matched to a gene: 6. Germline lookup yields CDR1 SGHTA and CDR2 FQGNSA. DNA of the CDR3: TGTGCCAGCAGCTTAGCGAAACTACTAGCGGAAGAGACCCAGTACTTC. Protein product: CASSLAKLLAEETQYF.

The chain combines TRBV7-2 with TRBJ2-5, with D possibly TRBD2 on 6 matching bases. The CDR3 runs to 15 residues. Germline CDR1 is SGHTA and CDR2 is FQGNSA. Trimming removed 5 bases from V and 4 bases from J, with 17 bases in between. The DNA for the CDR3 is TGTGCCAGCAGCCTTAATAATCCTAGCGCAGAGACCCAGTACTTC. Protein sequence: CASSLNNPSAETQYF.

This chain links TRBV24-1 with TRBJ2-3; 9 bases are a match to TRBD1. The V gene end was trimmed by 4 bases and the J gene end by 2 bases; junction bases not matched to a gene: 6. This CDR3 has 16 amino acids. Germline V CDR1 and CDR2: KGHDR, SFDVKD. The CDR3 bases are TGTGCCACCAGTGACCAACAGGGGGCGCCCACAGATACGCAGTATTTT. Protein: CATSDQQGAPTDTQYF.

The rearrangement uses TRBV2 and TRBJ2-2; 7 bases map to TRBD1. Germline V gene data show CDR1 as SNHLY and CDR2 as FYNNEI. Trimming cost V 7 bases and J 7 bases; bases outside gene matches: 6. The CDR3 extends over 13 amino acids. CDR3 sequence: CASNRGGNGELFF. DNA of the CDR3: TGTGCCAGCAACAGGGGTGGGAACGGGGAGCTGTTTTTT.

This chain links TRBV6-5 with TRBJ1-5; TRBD1 matches at 10 bases. The germline V gene has CDR1 MNHEY and CDR2 SVGAGI. The CDR3 is made up of 14 amino acids. J lost 7 bases, V lost 5 bases, and 5 bases had no gene match. CDR3 region: CASSRDRGGQPQHF. CDR3 nucleotides: TGTGCCAGCAGTAGGGACAGGGGTGGCCAGCCCCAGCATTTT.

This chain links TRBV11-2 with TRBJ2-7, with 7 nucleotides matching TRBD2. The CDR3 is 12 residues long. Unmatched junction bases numbered 2, after V lost 5 bases and J lost 4 bases. Looked up from germline, CDR1 is SGHAT and CDR2 is FQNNGV. The chain's CDR3 is CASSVSGYEQYF. The DNA of the CDR3 is TGTGCCAGCAGCGTTAGCGGGTACGAGCAGTACTTC.

The chain has TRBV4-3 and TRBJ2-1; 7 nucleotides match TRBD2. CDR3 size: 16 residues. The J segment lost 7 bases and the V segment lost 0 bases, leaving 9 bases of the junction unmatched. Germline loops: CDR1 LGHNA, CDR2 YSLEER. In DNA, the CDR3 is TGCGCCAGCAGCCAAGAGATTGGGCGGGAGAAGAATGAGCAGTTCTTC. This gives the protein CASSQEIGREKNEQFF.

The chain recombines TRBV4-3 with TRBJ2-2; the match to TRBD2 covers 9 bases. Looked up from germline, CDR1 is LGHNA and CDR2 is YSLEER. Unmatched junction bases numbered 3, after V lost 3 bases and J lost 7 bases. CDR3 size: 14 residues. As DNA, the CDR3 is TGCGCCAGCAGCCACGGACTAGCGAGCGGGGAGCTGTTTTTT. Encoded protein: CASSHGLASGELFF.

The chain combines TRBV21-1 with TRBJ2-7; TRBD2, the table's D call, lacks a check against the DNA. TRBV21-1 is shown as a pseudogene. This CDR3 comprises 15 residues. The CDR3 bases are TGTGCCAGCAGCAAACGGGGACTAGCGATCTACGAGCAGTACTTC. This sequence encodes CASSKRGLAIYEQYF.

This clone has just a few counts. The V call is TRBV2, the J call TRBJ2-1, with 7 bases identical to TRBD2. The CDR3 is made up of 13 amino acids. V gave up 4 bases and J gave up 12 bases; unmatched junction bases: 9. Germline values: CDR1 SNHLY, CDR2 FYNNEI. CDR3 amino acids: CASSVGGFDWQFF. In DNA form, the CDR3 reads TGTGCCAGCAGTGTCGGGGGGTTTGACTGGCAGTTCTTC.

The chain recombines TRBV7-6 with TRBJ2-2, with D perhaps TRBD1 (7 bases). V was shortened by 5 bases and J by 4 bases, with 20 bases between the two germline ends. CDR1 and CDR2 from the germline V gene are SGHVS and FNYEAQ. The CDR3 extends over 17 amino acids. Here the CDR3 DNA reads TGTGCCAGCAGCCCTCCCGCGGGACAGATATCCACCGGGGAGCTGTTTTTT. This sequence encodes CASSPPAGQISTGELFF.

The genes are TRBV7-9 and TRBJ1-1, with 8 bases aligning to TRBD1. V shed 2 bases and J 4 bases; nucleotides not matched to a gene: 6. Germline V gene lookup returns CDR1 SEHNR and CDR2 FQNEAQ (reference sequence). The CDR3 is 15 amino acids. The CDR3 region has the DNA TGTGCCAGCAGCTTAAAACAGGGGGACGGCACTGAAGCTTTCTTT. Residues: CASSLKQGDGTEAFF.

The V call is TRBV18, the J call TRBJ2-5; TRBD2 matches 14 bases. The CDR3 consists of 17 residues. The V segment lost 3 bases and the J segment 1 base; nucleotides outside the gene matches: 4. CDR1 and CDR2 from the germline V gene are KGHSH and LQKENI. CDR3 region: CASSPRTSGRSQETQYF. The CDR3 DNA follows: TGTGCCAGCTCACCCAGGACTAGCGGGAGGTCCCAAGAGACCCAGTACTTC.

The V and J genes are TRBV7-2 and TRBJ2-1; D is uncertain. Germline CDR1 SGHTA, CDR2 FQGNSA. The V and J ends lost 1 base and 10 bases respectively, with 8 bases between them. The CDR3 is 12 residues long. The CDR3 nucleotides are TGTGCCAGCAGCTTAGGCTCCAGGGAGCAGTTCTTC. Its translation is CASSLGSREQFF.

The chain combines TRBV5-6 with TRBJ1-6; 11 positions agree with TRBD1. CDR1 is SGHDT and CDR2 is YYEEEE in the germline V gene. This CDR3 has 15 amino acids. Trimming took 5 bases from V and 7 from J; bases not matched to a gene: 5. The CDR3 region has the DNA TGTGCCAGCAGTCCGGGACAGGGGGAAAATTCACCCCTCCACTTT. Encoded protein: CASSPGQGENSPLHF.

This clone was detected only once. The J gene is TRBJ2-1, the V gene TRBV5-6, with 11 bases fitting TRBD2. CDR1 SGHDT and CDR2 YYEEEE come from the germline V gene. The CDR3 covers 17 residues. V lost 0 bases, J lost 8 bases, and 10 bases stayed unmatched. CDR3 sequence reads: CASSLAGLAGASDEQFF. The CDR3 DNA sequence: TGTGCCAGCAGCTTGGCCGGACTAGCGGGCGCATCGGATGAGCAGTTCTTC.

V is TRBV12-5 and J is TRBJ2-5, with D maybe TRBD1 (6 bases). V was pared by 5 bases and J by 5 bases, with 9 bases between. CDR3 length: 12 residues. Germline values: CDR1 LGHNT, CDR2 FRNRAP. The CDR3, as DNA: TGTGCTAGTGGTCCCCAGGGGGAGACCCAGTACTTC. Amino acid sequence: CASGPQGETQYF.

This chain joins TRBV18 and TRBJ1-4; D uncertain. There are 14 residues in the CDR3. The germline CDR1 and CDR2 sequences are KGHSH and LQKENI. Trimming shortened V by 2 bases and J by 5 bases, and 9 bases separated the two germline ends. CDR3 in amino acids: CASSPEGLNEKLFF. In DNA form, the CDR3 reads TGTGCCAGCTCACCAGAGGGATTAAATGAAAAACTGTTTTTT.

The V gene is TRBV7-6, the J gene TRBJ2-2, with 11 nucleotides matching TRBD2. The CDR3 is made up of 16 amino acids. Germline assignment: CDR1 SGHVS and CDR2 FNYEAQ. After removal of 2 bases from V and 1 base from J, the junction contained 0 bases not matched to a gene. The CDR3 here is CASSLLAGGNTGELFF. CDR3 coding DNA: TGTGCCAGCAGCTTACTAGCGGGAGGGAACACCGGGGAGCTGTTTTTT.

The rearrangement joins TRBV21-1 to TRBJ2-3; the table's D gene call, TRBD2, was not cross checked with the DNA. TRBV21-1 is flagged as a pseudogene. The CDR3 is made up of 18 amino acids. The CDR3 protein is CASSKAKGTSRLSGTQYF. CDR3 DNA sequence: TGTGCCAGCAGCAAGGCAAAGGGCACTAGCCGGTTGAGTGGTACGCAGTATTTT.

This clone was counted a few times. The gene calls are TRBV10-1 and TRBJ1-2; 9 bases match TRBD1. Unmatched junction bases numbered 11, after V lost 9 bases and J lost 3 bases. This CDR3 has 15 amino acids. Germline V gene sequence: CDR1 WNHNN, CDR2 SYGVQD (reference sequence). The CDR3 nucleotides read TGCGCCAGTCATAACCGGGACAGGGAAGACTATGGCTACACCTTC. Encoded protein: CASHNRDREDYGYTF.

This clone was detected only a few times. The genes are TRBV19 and TRBJ1-1; 7 bases are a match to TRBD1. This CDR3 region has 10 residues. Germline V gives CDR1 LNHDA, CDR2 SQIVND (reference sequence). V gave up 8 bases and J gave up 7 bases; unmatched junction bases: 1. CDR3 bases: TGTGCCAGTGGGGACAGTGAAGCTTTCTTT. Encoded protein: CASGDSEAFF.